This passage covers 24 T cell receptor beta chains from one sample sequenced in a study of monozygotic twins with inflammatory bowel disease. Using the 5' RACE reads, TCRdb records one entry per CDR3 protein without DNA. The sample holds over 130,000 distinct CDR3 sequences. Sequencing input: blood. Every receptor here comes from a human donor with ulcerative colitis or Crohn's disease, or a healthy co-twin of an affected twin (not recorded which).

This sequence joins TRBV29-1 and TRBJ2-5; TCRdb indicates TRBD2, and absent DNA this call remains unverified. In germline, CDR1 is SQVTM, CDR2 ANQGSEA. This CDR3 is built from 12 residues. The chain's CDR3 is CSVVGGQETQYF. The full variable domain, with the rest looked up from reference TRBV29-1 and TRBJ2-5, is SAVISQKPSRDICQRGTSLTIQCQVDSQVTMMFWYRQQPGQSLTLIATANQGSEATYESGFVIDKFPISRPNLTFSTLTVSNMSPEDSSIYLCSVVGGQETQYFGPGTRLLVL.

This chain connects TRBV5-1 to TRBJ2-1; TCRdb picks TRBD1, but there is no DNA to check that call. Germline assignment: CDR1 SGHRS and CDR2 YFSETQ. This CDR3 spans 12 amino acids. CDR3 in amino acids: CASSADRDGQFF.

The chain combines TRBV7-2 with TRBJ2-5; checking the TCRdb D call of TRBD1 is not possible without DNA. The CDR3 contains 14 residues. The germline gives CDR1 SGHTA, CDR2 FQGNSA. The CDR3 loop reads CASSPNRGKETQYF.

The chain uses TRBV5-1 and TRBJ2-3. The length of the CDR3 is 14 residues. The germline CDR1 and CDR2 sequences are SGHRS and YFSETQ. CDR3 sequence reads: CASTDLWGADTQYF.

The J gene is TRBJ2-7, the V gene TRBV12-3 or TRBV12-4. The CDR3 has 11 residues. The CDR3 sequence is CASSLRGQQYF.

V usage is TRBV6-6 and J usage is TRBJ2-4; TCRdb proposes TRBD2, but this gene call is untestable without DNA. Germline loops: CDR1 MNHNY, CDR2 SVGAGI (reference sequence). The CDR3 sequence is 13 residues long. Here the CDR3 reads CASSPRDLNIQYF.

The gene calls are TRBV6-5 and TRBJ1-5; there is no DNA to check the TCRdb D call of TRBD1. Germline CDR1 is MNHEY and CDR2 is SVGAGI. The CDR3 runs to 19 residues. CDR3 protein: CASSYYSPTRTGLDQPQHF.

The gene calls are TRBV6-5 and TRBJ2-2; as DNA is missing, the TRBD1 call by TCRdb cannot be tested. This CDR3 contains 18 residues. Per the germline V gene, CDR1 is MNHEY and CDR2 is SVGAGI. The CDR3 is CASSYSIFGGGNTGELFF.

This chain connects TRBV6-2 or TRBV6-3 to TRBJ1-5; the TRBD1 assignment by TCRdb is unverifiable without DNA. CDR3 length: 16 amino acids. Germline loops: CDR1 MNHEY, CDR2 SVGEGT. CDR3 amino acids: CASSYRRGLSNQPQHF.

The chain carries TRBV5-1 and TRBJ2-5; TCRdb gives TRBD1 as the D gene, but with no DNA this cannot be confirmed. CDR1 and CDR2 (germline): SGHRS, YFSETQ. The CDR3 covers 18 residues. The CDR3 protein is CASSLEGTGGLGGETQYF. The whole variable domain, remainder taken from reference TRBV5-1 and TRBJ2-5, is KAGVTQTPRYLIKTRGQQVTLSCSPISGHRSVSWYQQTPGQGLQFLFEYFSETQRNKGNFPGRFSGRQFSNSRSEMNVSTLELGDSALYLCASSLEGTGGLGGETQYFGPGTRLLVL.

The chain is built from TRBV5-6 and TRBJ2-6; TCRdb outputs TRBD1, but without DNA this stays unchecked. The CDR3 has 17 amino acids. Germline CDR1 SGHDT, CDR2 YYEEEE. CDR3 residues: CASSGDSSNSGANVLTF.

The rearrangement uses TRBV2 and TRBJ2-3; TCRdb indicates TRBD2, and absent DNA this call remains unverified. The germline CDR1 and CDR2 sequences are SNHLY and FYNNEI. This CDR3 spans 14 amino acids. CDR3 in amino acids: CASRATSVTDTQYF.

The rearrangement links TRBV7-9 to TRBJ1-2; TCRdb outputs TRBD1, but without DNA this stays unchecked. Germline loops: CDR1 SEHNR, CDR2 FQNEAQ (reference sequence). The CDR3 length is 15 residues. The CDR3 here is CASSWTGEGGYGYTF.

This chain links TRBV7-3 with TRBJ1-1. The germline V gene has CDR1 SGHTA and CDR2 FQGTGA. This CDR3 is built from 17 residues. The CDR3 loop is CASSLSFLGRRAGEAFF.

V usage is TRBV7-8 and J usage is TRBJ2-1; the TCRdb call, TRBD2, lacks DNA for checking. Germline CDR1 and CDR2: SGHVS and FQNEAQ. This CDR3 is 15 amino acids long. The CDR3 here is CASSPDLRGNNEQFF.

CDR3 amino acids: CASSFDRTSGGLDTQYF. V is TRBV7-9 and J is TRBJ2-3; TCRdb's D call, TRBD2, is unchecked because there is no DNA. This CDR3 region has 17 residues. The germline V gene has CDR1 SEHNR and CDR2 FQNEAQ (reference sequence).

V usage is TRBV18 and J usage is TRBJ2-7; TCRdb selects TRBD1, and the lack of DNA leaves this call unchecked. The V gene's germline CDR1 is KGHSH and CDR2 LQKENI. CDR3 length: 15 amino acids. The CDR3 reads CASSQNTGTGYEQYF. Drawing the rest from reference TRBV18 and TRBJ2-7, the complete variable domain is NAGVMQNPRHLVRRRGQEARLRCSPMKGHSHVYWYRQLPEEGLKFMVYLQKENIIDESGMPKERFSAEFPKEGPSILRIQQVVRGDSAAYFCASSQNTGTGYEQYFGPGTRLTVT.

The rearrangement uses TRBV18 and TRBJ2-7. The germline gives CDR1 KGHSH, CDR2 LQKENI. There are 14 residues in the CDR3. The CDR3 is CASSGQVSSYEQYF.

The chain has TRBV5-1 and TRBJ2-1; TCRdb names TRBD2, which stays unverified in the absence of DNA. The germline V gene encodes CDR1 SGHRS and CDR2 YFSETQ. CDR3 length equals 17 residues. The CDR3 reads CASSLAVSAGGPKEQFF.

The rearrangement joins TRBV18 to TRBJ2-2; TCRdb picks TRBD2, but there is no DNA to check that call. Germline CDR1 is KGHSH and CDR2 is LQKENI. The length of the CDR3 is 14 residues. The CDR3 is CASSAGLNTGELFF. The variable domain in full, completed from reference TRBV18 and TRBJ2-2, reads NAGVMQNPRHLVRRRGQEARLRCSPMKGHSHVYWYRQLPEEGLKFMVYLQKENIIDESGMPKERFSAEFPKEGPSILRIQQVVRGDSAAYFCASSAGLNTGELFFGEGSRLTVL.

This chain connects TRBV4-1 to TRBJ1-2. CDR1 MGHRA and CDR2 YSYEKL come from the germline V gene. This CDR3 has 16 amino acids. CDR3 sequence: CASSQDPGGDRYGYTF.

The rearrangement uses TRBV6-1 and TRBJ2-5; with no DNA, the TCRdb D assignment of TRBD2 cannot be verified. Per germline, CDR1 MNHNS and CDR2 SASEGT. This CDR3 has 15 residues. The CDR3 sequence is CASRLGLVLTETQYF.

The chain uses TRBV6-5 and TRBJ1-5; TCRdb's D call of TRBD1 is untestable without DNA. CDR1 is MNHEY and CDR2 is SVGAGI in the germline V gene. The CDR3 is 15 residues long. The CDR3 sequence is CASSYQQENNQPQHF.

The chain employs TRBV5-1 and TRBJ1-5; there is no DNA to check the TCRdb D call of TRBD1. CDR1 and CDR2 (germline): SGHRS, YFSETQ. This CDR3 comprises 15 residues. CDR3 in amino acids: CASSLGQGSNQPQHF.